The 12 T cell receptor beta chains in this list originate from one sample, sequenced in a study of T-cell reconstitution after alpha-beta-depleted transplantation in children. Molecular barcoding with unique molecular identifiers was used for the TCRbeta library. Using its own MiXCR run on the PCR reads, TCRdb lists one record per CDR3 protein. The sample lists a few hundred thousand distinct CDR3 sequences, 18% occurring once. Sequencing used PBMCs from the stem cell graft donor, obtained from the stem cell graft. The receptors derive from a human donor who donated a stem cell graft to a child with acute lymphoblastic leukemia.

The V and J genes are TRBV11-2 and TRBJ2-3, with no clear D. This CDR3 is 12 amino acids long. V lost 7 bases and J lost 6, with 11 bases in between. Germline-derived CDR1 and CDR2 are SGHAT and FQNNGV. Written as DNA, the CDR3 is TGTGCCAGCACTCGCCTATGGGATACGCAGTATTTT. Translation gives CASTRLWDTQYF.

This clonotype was counted a few times. The junction shows a germline mismatch at one end, possibly a read error. CDR3 sequence reads: CSGRNEENTEAFF. The DNA of the CDR3 is TGCAGTGGTAGAAACGAGGAGAACACTGAAGCTTTCTTT. The rearrangement uses TRBV20-1 and TRBJ1-1; D unresolved. CDR1 and CDR2 (germline): DFQATT, SNEGSKA (reference sequence). This CDR3 is built from 13 residues.

This clonotype showed up just a few times. The chain employs TRBV19 and TRBJ1-5, with 12 nucleotides matching TRBD1. The CDR3 has 15 residues. V was clipped by 6 bases and J by 4 bases; unmatched bases: 4. Germline assignment: CDR1 LNHDA and CDR2 SQIVND (reference sequence). CDR3 bases: TGTGCCAGTAGGGCGGGACAGGGGGCGAATCAGCCCCAGCATTTT. Translating gives CASRAGQGANQPQHF.

A few counts support this clonotype. The J gene is TRBJ2-7, the V gene TRBV7-8, with no clear D. V shed 3 bases and J shed 5 bases, with 17 bases lying between them. The CDR3 consists of 15 residues. CDR1 SGHVS and CDR2 FQNEAQ come from the germline V gene. CDR3 sequence (DNA): TGTGCCAGCAGCTTCGCCCCCGTAGATTTGAACGAGCAGTACTTC. Translated: CASSFAPVDLNEQYF.

A few counts support this clonotype. The V and J genes are TRBV27 and TRBJ2-7; D possibly corresponds to TRBD2 (7 bases). Deletions cut 4 bases from V and 3 bases from J, with 22 bases between. Germline assignment: CDR1 MNHEY and CDR2 SMNVEV (reference sequence). The CDR3 length is 17 residues. CDR3 region: CASSWGGGETPYYEQYF. The CDR3 DNA reads TGTGCCAGCAGTTGGGGGGGCGGTGAAACCCCTTACTACGAGCAGTACTTC.

This clonotype was found a few times. This sequence joins TRBV4-1 and TRBJ1-5; D may be TRBD1 (5 bases). The V end lost 0 bases, the J end lost 6 bases, and 12 bases lay between the germline ends. The CDR3 length is 15 residues. Germline-derived CDR1 and CDR2 are MGHRA and YSYEKL. The CDR3 DNA follows: TGCGCCAGCAGCCAAGATCGGTGGGGGAGTCAGCCCCAGCATTTT. This codes for CASSQDRWGSQPQHF.

This chain connects TRBV4-1 to TRBJ2-2; 7 bases are shared with TRBD2. CDR3 length: 18 amino acids. Germline assignment: CDR1 MGHRA and CDR2 YSYEKL. Losses at the gene ends were 0 bases for V and 5 bases for J; bases not matched to a gene: 12. CDR3 DNA: TGCGCCAGCAGCCAAGATAATCCCGCGCAAGCGGGGACCGGGGAGCTGTTTTTT. Translation gives CASSQDNPAQAGTGELFF.

Regarding this clonotype: One end of the junction does not line up with germline, which may come from a read error. This chain links TRBV12-3 or TRBV12-4 with TRBJ1-1; perhaps TRBD1 as D (5 bases). CDR3 length equals 15 residues. CDR3 sequence reads: CAGSSYSGENTEAFF. The CDR3 DNA reads TGTGCCGGCAGTTCATATTCGGGGGAGAACACTGAAGCTTTCTTT.

This clonotype has a handful of counts. The rearrangement uses TRBV5-6 and TRBJ2-1; TRBD1 or TRBD2 may be the D gene (6 bases each). The CDR3 length is 12 residues. The V gene's germline CDR1 is SGHDT and CDR2 YYEEEE. Trimming shortened V by 7 bases and J by 7 bases, and 12 bases separated the two germline ends. The CDR3: CASFTGRNEQFF. Here the CDR3 DNA reads TGTGCCAGCTTCACAGGGAGGAATGAGCAGTTCTTC. Looking up the rest from reference TRBV5-6 and TRBJ2-1 gives the full variable domain: DAGVTQSPTHLIKTRGQQVTLRCSPKSGHDTVSWYQQALGQGPQFIFQYYEEEERQRGNFPDRFSGHQFPNYSSELNVNALLLGDSALYLCASFTGRNEQFFGPGTRLTVL.

The sample holds a few counts of this clonotype. J is TRBJ2-1 and V is TRBV12-3 or TRBV12-4, with D perhaps being TRBD1 or TRBD2 (6 bases each). This CDR3 region has 15 residues. Trimming shortened V by 8 bases and J by 4 bases, and 18 bases separated the two germline ends. The CDR3 spells CASRPLGGSYNEQFF. The DNA of the CDR3 is TGTGCCAGCCGCCCCCTCGGGGGCAGTTACAATGAGCAGTTCTTC.

This clonotype was observed a few times. The chain has TRBV14 and TRBJ2-7, with a weak D call TRBD2 (6 bases). Germline CDR1 is SGHDN and CDR2 is FVKESK. The CDR3 loop spans 14 amino acids. Trimming removed 2 bases at V and 4 bases at J, with 12 bases between. CDR3 region: CASSQPGLRYEQYF. In nucleotides, the CDR3 is TGTGCCAGCAGCCAACCGGGACTGCGTTACGAGCAGTACTTC.

A few counts support this clonotype. V usage is TRBV7-9 and J usage is TRBJ1-2; D perhaps matches TRBD1 (6 bases). This CDR3 spans 15 amino acids. The V end was cut by 5 bases, the J end by 2 bases, with 15 bases between. Germline V gene sequence: CDR1 SEHNR, CDR2 FQNEAQ (reference sequence). This CDR3 reads CASSRGAVGNYGYTF. CDR3 DNA: TGTGCCAGCAGCAGGGGGGCGGTCGGGAACTATGGCTACACCTTC.